The rows below give T cell receptor beta chains drawn from one sample of a study of cytomegalovirus exposure and HLA in healthy donors. Clones were sequenced by immunoSEQ multiplex PCR, and TCRdb holds only the in-frame ones, with some missing. Seen here are under 35,000 clones, 35% to 50% observed once, and the top ten hold roughly 2%. The material sequenced was PBMCs. The receptors were gathered from a woman aged 45-65 years in good health and CMV-seronegative. Both conserved end residues are part of each CDR3. A D gene is named only where the DNA matches it firmly. Only part of the rows carry a size: once, few, many, or a class if the clone is expanded.

>13|TRBD2|.|TRBJ2-5|TRBV6-1
TGTGCCATGGCGGGAGGCCCGCGGGAGACCCAGTACTTC
CAMAGGPRETQYF
>15|.|.|TRBJ1-6|TRBV2
TGTGCCAGCAGTTCCGTGTCAGGGCGAGATTCACCCCTCCACTTT
CASSSVSGRDSPLHF
>16|.|.|TRBJ2-2|TRBV10-2
TGCGCCAGCAGTAACAATCAGGGGGGAAACACCGGGGAGCTGTTTTTT
CASSNNQGGNTGELFF
>13|.|.|TRBJ1-2|TRBV5-1
TGCGCCAGCAGCCCCCCAGGGAGGGTTGGCTACACCTTC
CASSPPGRVGYTF
>13|.|.|TRBJ2-5|TRBV28
TGTGCCAGCGCCCTGTGGAGCCAAGAGACCCAGTACTTC
CASALWSQETQYF
>14|TRBD1|.|TRBJ1-4|TRBV5-1
TGCGCCAGCAGCTCTTCGACAGGGACTTCTGGGCTGTTTTTT
CASSSSTGTSGLFF
>13|.|.|TRBJ2-7|TRBV14
TGTGCCAGCAGCCAAGGACTCCCGCACGAGCAGTACTTC
CASSQGLPHEQYF
>14|.|.|TRBJ2-7|TRBV27
TGTGCCAGCAGTTTACAGGACAAACTCTACGAGCAGTACTTC
CASSLQDKLYEQYF
>14|.|.|TRBJ2-1|TRBV7-9
TGTGCCAGCAGCTTAACGGGAGTCGGGAATGAGCAGTTCTTC
CASSLTGVGNEQFF
>12|TRBD2|few|TRBJ2-1|TRBV2
TGTGCCAGCGCATCTAGCGGGCCCAAGCAGTTCTTC
CASASSGPKQFF
>13|.|.|TRBJ1-1|TRBV29-1
TGCAGCGTGGACTACGGATACGGCACTGAAGCTTTCTTT
CSVDYGYGTEAFF
>14|TRBD1|.|TRBJ1-1|TRBV7-3
TGTGCCAGCAGCTCGGGGGTGACAGGGACTGAAGCTTTCTTT
CASSSGVTGTEAFF
>16|TRBD2|.|TRBJ2-3|TRBV5-1
TGCGCCAGCAGCTTGGCCGGGGGGAGACGCACAGATACGCAGTATTTT
CASSLAGGRRTDTQYF
>16|TRBD1|few|TRBJ1-5|TRBV5-1
TGCGCCAGCAGCCTGACAGGGTCGAATGGCAATCAGCCCCAGCATTTT
CASSLTGSNGNQPQHF
>13|TRBD1|few|TRBJ2-7|TRBV2
TGTGCCAGCAGTGAAGCTTACAGGGGTGAGCAGTACTTC
CASSEAYRGEQYF
>17|.|few|TRBJ1-5|TRBV28
TGTGCCAGCAGTTTAGGATGGGGGGGACGGCTCAATCAGCCCCAGCATTTT
CASSLGWGGRLNQPQHF
>12|TRBD1|.|TRBJ1-5|TRBV2
TGTGCCAGCAGCCGAGGACAGGGTCCCCAGCATTTT
CASSRGQGPQHF
>16|TRBD2|.|TRBJ2-2|TRBV18
TGTGCCAGCTCTTACACGGGACTAGATAACACCGGGGAGCTGTTTTTT
CASSYTGLDNTGELFF
>11|.|.|TRBJ2-5|TRBV5-1
TGCGCCAGCAGCTTGGCGGAGACCCAGTACTTC
CASSLAETQYF
>13|.|.|TRBJ2-3|TRBV28
TGTGCCAGTAGTTTACTTGGGAGGGATACGCAGTATTTT
CASSLLGRDTQYF
>12|TRBD2|few|TRBJ2-7|TRBV10-3
TGTGCCACCGCAGGGACTAGCTACGAGCAGTACTTC
CATAGTSYEQYF
>12|TRBD2|.|TRBJ2-7|TRBV6-1
TGTGCCAGCAGGGGACTAGCGGGCGAGCAGTACTTC
CASRGLAGEQYF
>14|.|few|TRBJ2-3|TRBV19
TGTGCCAGTAGTCTCGGACCCGGGGTAGATACGCAGTATTTT
CASSLGPGVDTQYF
>14|.|.|TRBJ1-5|TRBV28
TGTGCCAGCAGTTCTGGACAGTCTTATCAGCCCCAGCATTTT
CASSSGQSYQPQHF
>15|.|.|TRBJ2-3|TRBV4-1
TGCGCCAGCAGCCTATCACAGGGAAGCACAGATACGCAGTATTTT
CASSLSQGSTDTQYF
>12|TRBD1|few|TRBJ1-2|TRBV10-2
TGCGCCAGCGGGACAGGCGGAGATGGCTACACCTTC
CASGTGGDGYTF
>15|TRBD1|.|TRBJ1-1|TRBV15
TGTGCCACCAGCAGCTCTAACAGGGGGGACACTGAAGCTTTCTTT
CATSSSNRGDTEAFF
>15|.|.|TRBJ2-5|TRBV30
TGTGCCTGGAGCAAGAAGGCAGGGCGTGCAGAGACCCAGTACTTC
CAWSKKAGRAETQYF
>18|.|.|TRBJ2-6|TRBV5-6
TGTGCCAGCAGCACTAGACCATCTAAGTTGGTGGGGGCCAACGTCCTGACTTTC
CASSTRPSKLVGANVLTF
>19|TRBD2|.|TRBJ2-5|TRBV27
TGTGCCAGCAGTTTATCGTCCCGGGGACTAGCGGGAGGGCGCGAGACCCAGTACTTC
CASSLSSRGLAGGRETQYF
>15|.|.|TRBJ1-1|TRBV18
TGTGCCAGCTCACCACGCCAGGGGAGGAACACTGAAGCTTTCTTT
CASSPRQGRNTEAFF
>15|.|.|TRBJ1-5|TRBV19
TGTGCCAGTAGTATTAGGCAGGGTTACAATCAGCCCCAGCATTTT
CASSIRQGYNQPQHF
>16|TRBD2|few|TRBJ2-5|TRBV7-3
TGTGCCAGCAGCTTAAAGACCCCGGGGGGGTTAGGGACCCAGTACTTC
CASSLKTPGGLGTQYF
>14|TRBD1|.|TRBJ2-5|TRBV7-9
TGTGCCAGCAGCCCCGGGACAGTGGAAGAGACCCAGTACTTC
CASSPGTVEETQYF
>16|TRBD2|.|TRBJ2-3|TRBV5-8
TGTGCCAGCAGCCGGCTAGCGGGGGGAAGCACAGATACGCAGTATTTT
CASSRLAGGSTDTQYF
>15|TRBD2|.|TRBJ2-7|TRBV4-1
TGCGCCAGCAGCCAAGACAAAAGCGGGAGTCGCGAGCAGTACTTC
CASSQDKSGSREQYF
>16|.|few|TRBJ1-6|TRBV6-6
TGTGCCAGCAGTTCCACCCCGTCGACAGGAGGATCACCCCTCCACTTT
CASSSTPSTGGSPLHF
>14|.|.|TRBJ2-1|TRBV25-1
TGTGCCACCTCCCCAGGGGGGAACTACAATGAGCAGTTCTTC
CATSPGGNYNEQFF
>16|TRBD1|few|TRBJ1-2|TRBV7-8
TGTGCCAGCAGCTCATCCCGGGACAGGGTTAACTATGGCTACACCTTC
CASSSSRDRVNYGYTF
>14|.|.|TRBJ1-2|TRBV5-1
TGCGCCAGCAGCTTGGGACAGTTTTCCTATGGCTACACCTTC
CASSLGQFSYGYTF
>15|.|few|TRBJ1-4|TRBV11-2
TGTGCCAGCAGGTCCATGAGCGGGGTTAATGAAAAACTGTTTTTT
CASRSMSGVNEKLFF
>15|TRBD1|.|TRBJ1-5|TRBV19
TGTGCCAGTAGTGGGGACAGGGCGCCACATCAGCCCCAGCATTTT
CASSGDRAPHQPQHF
>14|.|.|TRBJ2-2|TRBV7-2
TGTGCCAGCAGCTTAGGGGGCAGTTTCGGGGAGCTGTTTTTT
CASSLGGSFGELFF
>14|.|.|TRBJ1-1|TRBV2
TGTGCCAGCAGTGTCGAGGGAGGGAACACTGAAGCTTTCTTT
CASSVEGGNTEAFF
>15|.|.|TRBJ2-5|TRBV7-9
TGTGCCAGCATCGGAGGGAAGCCCCTACAAGAGACCCAGTACTTC
CASIGGKPLQETQYF
>15|.|.|TRBJ1-1|TRBV19
TGTGCCAGTAGTATAGATCGCCGGGGGGCAGCTGAAGCTTTCTTT
CASSIDRRGAAEAFF
>15|TRBD1|.|TRBJ1-4|TRBV7-9
TGTGCCAGCAGCTCAACAGGGGGCTTCTTTGAAAAACTGTTTTTT
CASSSTGGFFEKLFF
>16|TRBD2|.|TRBJ2-7|TRBV9
TGTGCCAGCAGCGTTGGGACTAGCGGGAGCACCTACGAGCAGTACTTC
CASSVGTSGSTYEQYF
>18|TRBD1|few|TRBJ2-7|TRBV5-1
TGCGCCAGCAGCCTGGGGCTTGGGGCCTCGGACAGGGGGGGGGAGCAGTACTTC
CASSLGLGASDRGGEQYF
>13|.|.|TRBJ2-7|TRBV28
TGTGCCAGCAGTTTAGCTAAACTATACGAGCAGTACTTC
CASSLAKLYEQYF
>15|TRBD1|once|TRBJ1-1|TRBV5-4
TGTGCCAGCAGGTTGACAGGGTGGGAGAACACTGAAGCTTTCTTT
CASRLTGWENTEAFF